The clone carrying this T cell receptor (beta chain) was counted many times. Its antigen remains unidentified. This specimen belongs to a study of T cells after posttransplantation cyclophosphamide. The data were produced by immunoSEQ multiplex PCR, yet TCRdb's version contains in-frame clones alone and is incomplete. The table lists tens of thousands of clones, with no singletons. This CDR3 region has 14 residues. Losses at the gene ends were 5 bases for V and 7 bases for J; bases not matched to a gene: 6. General study results and limits: Donor CD8+ memory clones often dominated recipient blood repertoires at later times.

This sequence joins TRBV12-3 or TRBV12-4 and TRBJ2-1, with 9 bases that match TRBD2. This receptor was obtained from a man aged 25-45 years in good health and a related stem cell transplant donor. What was sequenced was PBMCs. The CDR3 DNA sequence: TGTGCCAGCAGTACTCGCGGGGGGGCGAATGAGCAGTTCTTC. Translated, it gives CASSTRGGANEQFF.